This T cell receptor (beta chain) came from a study of blood T cell repertoires in COVID-19. As for the study in general: COVID-19 samples collected from the United States, Italy and Spain covered acute and convalescent phases. PBMCs, B-cell-depleted T cells, or T cells provided the cDNA or gDNA that made up the material.

V was trimmed by 0 bases and J by 4 bases, leaving 12 bases between them. The CDR3 spans 15 residues. Germline V gene lookup returns CDR1 LGHNA and CDR2 YSLEER. Original processing methods: Reference gene primer amplification gave estimated nucleated cell counts. The method was immunoSEQ multiplex PCR; TCRdb's version includes in-frame clones alone and lacks a portion of them. That table gives V, J and clone size, and the DNA gave D and trimming. The sample lists some 82,000 clones; more than 70% were seen once. The chain has TRBV4-3 and TRBJ1-2; D ambiguous. The sequencing sample was made of peripheral blood. The origin of this receptor is a man at least 80 years old with active or convalescent COVID-19. The DNA of the CDR3 is TGCGCCAGCAGCCAAGATCAGTACAGCTCCTATGGCTACACCTTC. Translating it yields CASSQDQYSSYGYTF.